This TCR beta chain appears in the sequencing data of a study of cytomegalovirus exposure and HLA in healthy donors. Looking at the study overall: Among about 179 million T cells, an earlier analysis found 120 million or so unique TCR beta sequences.

The PCR used 60 Vbeta and 13 Jbeta primers. Clones were read by immunoSEQ multiplex PCR, and TCRdb kept only the in-frame ones, dropping some. Seen here are approximately 150,000 clones, around four fifths observed once, and the top ten hold about 10%. The ends lost 5 bases at V and 1 base at J; junction bases unmatched: 6. Germline assignment: CDR1 SGHVS and CDR2 FQNEAQ. CDR3 length: 16 residues. This TCR was sampled from a man in his fifties or sixties in good health and CMV-seropositive. Specimen: PBMCs. The chain joins TRBV7-8 to TRBJ2-3, with 10 bases that match TRBD1. The CDR3 region has the DNA TGTGCCAGCAGCGCCGGGACAGGGGCCCGCACAGATACGCAGTATTTT. It translates to CASSAGTGARTDTQYF. The full variable domain, completed using reference TRBV7-8 and TRBJ2-3, is GAGVSQSPRYKVAKRGQDVALRCDPISGHVSLFWYQQALGQGPEFLTYFQNEAQLDKSGLPSDRFFAERPEGSVSTLKIQRTQQEDSAVYLCASSAGTGARTDTQYFGPGTRLTVL.